The 30 T cell receptor beta chains listed next were all sequenced from one sample in a study of breast tumors, draining lymph nodes, adjacent tissues. TCRdb re-analysed the multiplex PCR reads in MiXCR, keeping a single row per CDR3 protein. The sample records 50,000 to 65,000 distinct CDR3 sequences, roughly 40% being singletons. Source material: breast tumor tissue. The receptors were gathered from a female donor with breast cancer. Some clones in this sample may be carry-over from other donors' samples.

There are many counts of this clonotype. A read error may be the cause here, since a much bigger clone is one base away. The gene calls are TRBV20-1 and TRBJ2-7; possibly TRBD1 for D (6 bases). V was pared by 5 bases and J by 6 bases, with 20 bases between. Germline V lookup: CDR1 DFQATT, CDR2 SNEGSKA (reference sequence). This CDR3 spans 14 amino acids. The CDR3 region has the DNA TGCAGTGCTGAACAGGGTCGAGGGCACTCCGAGCAGTACTTC. This sequence encodes CSAEQGRGHSEQYF.

In regard to this clonotype: At one end, the junction sequence differs from germline, possibly due to a read error. This chain joins TRBV20-1 and TRBJ1-1; 8 bases are shared with TRBD1. The CDR3 totals 12 residues. Looked up from germline, CDR1 is DFQATT and CDR2 is SNEGSKA (reference sequence). CDR3: CSAATGDIEALF. In DNA form, the CDR3 reads TGCAGTGCTGCGACAGGGGATATTGAAGCTCTCTTT.

Turning to this clonotype: Given the absence of the conserved phenylalanine or tryptophan at the CDR3 end, a read error is likely. This chain joins TRBV5-8 and TRBJ1-5; tentative D call: TRBD1 (5 bases). Germline assignment: CDR1 SGHTS and CDR2 YDEGEE. CDR3 length: 15 residues. The CDR3 region is CASSANRGQNQPQHS. CDR3 sequence (DNA): TGCGCCAGCAGCGCGAACCGGGGCCAAAATCAGCCCCAGCATTCT.

This clonotype was picked up many times. At one end, the junction sequence differs from germline, possibly due to a read error. The rearrangement uses TRBV2 and TRBJ1-4; D not certain. CDR1 and CDR2 from the germline V gene are SNHLY and FYNNEI. The CDR3 spans 12 residues. CDR3 DNA: TGTGCCAGCAATGAAGAATATGAAAAACTGTTTTTT. It specifies CASNEEYEKLFF.

This clonotype was seen only a few times. The chain joins TRBV20-1 to TRBJ1-1, with no clear D. CDR1 is DFQATT, CDR2 SNEGSKA, per germline (reference sequence). The germline V and J ends were trimmed by 0 bases and 8 bases, with 16 bases remaining between them. This CDR3 has 14 residues. The CDR3 spells CSARDNPARAEAFF. CDR3 DNA sequence: TGCAGTGCTAGAGATAATCCAGCCCGAGCCGAAGCTTTCTTT.

This clonotype was counted ten times or more. This rearrangement joins TRBV12-3 or TRBV12-4 to TRBJ1-1; D is uncertain. Trimming shortened V by 4 bases and J by 1 base, and 4 bases separated the two germline ends. The CDR3 sequence is 12 residues long. The CDR3 coding sequence is TGTGCCAGCAGTTGGGGGAACACTGAAGCTTTCTTT. This encodes CASSWGNTEAFF.

V usage is TRBV24-1 and J usage is TRBJ1-3, with 11 bases fitting TRBD1. Germline V gives CDR1 KGHDR, CDR2 SFDVKD. The CDR3 contains 15 residues. The J segment lost 7 bases and the V segment lost 5 bases, leaving 6 bases of the junction unmatched. The CDR3 coding sequence is TGTGCCACCAGTGCCGGGGGACAGGGGGATAACACCATATATTTT. This encodes CATSAGGQGDNTIYF.

This clonotype was counted only a few times. Since a much larger clone is just one base distant, this may be a read error. The chain combines TRBV30 with TRBJ2-2, with D possibly TRBD2 on 5 matching bases. From germline, CDR1 is GTSNPN and CDR2 SVGIG (reference sequence). CDR3 size: 14 residues. In DNA form, the CDR3 reads TGTGCCTGGATGCGACTAATGAACCCCGGGGAGCTGTTTTTT. Translating gives CAWMRLMNPGELFF. The full variable domain, with the rest looked up from reference TRBV30 and TRBJ2-2, is SQTIHQWPATLVQPVGSPLSLECTVEGTSNPNLYWYRQAAGRGLQLLFYSVGIGQISSEVPQNLSASRPQDRQFILSSKKLLLSDSGFYLCAWMRLMNPGELFFGEGSRLTVL.

This clonotype was counted many times. This chain connects TRBV30 to TRBJ2-7, with TRBD2 matching 13 bases. This CDR3 has 15 amino acids. V gave up 0 bases and J gave up 3 bases; unmatched junction bases: 2. From germline, CDR1 is GTSNPN and CDR2 SVGIG (reference sequence). The CDR3 coding sequence is TGTGCCTGGAGTGTAGGGACTAGCGGGAACTACGAGCAGTACTTC. Translated, it gives CAWSVGTSGNYEQYF.

The rearrangement uses TRBV25-1 and TRBJ2-7, with D perhaps TRBD1 (6 bases). CDR3 length: 14 residues. The ends were cut back, 4 bases at V and 2 bases at J, with 12 bases in the middle. The V gene's germline CDR1 is MGHDK and CDR2 SYGVNS. CDR3 sequence (DNA): TGTGCCAGCAGTGTACCCGGGACAACCTACGAGCAGTACTTC. Encoded protein: CASSVPGTTYEQYF.

This clonotype qualifies as large. The rearrangement links TRBV4-3 to TRBJ2-7; 8 bases line up with TRBD2. V lost 3 bases to trimming and J lost 1 base; unmatched junction nucleotides: 5. Germline V lookup: CDR1 LGHNA, CDR2 YSLEER. CDR3 length equals 15 residues. The CDR3 spells CASSHLAGGSYEQYF. In nucleotides, the CDR3 is TGCGCCAGCAGCCACCTGGCGGGAGGATCCTACGAGCAGTACTTC.

This clonotype is medium-sized by share. The V gene is TRBV7-2, the J gene TRBJ1-2; D unclear. CDR1 and CDR2 from the germline V gene are SGHTA and FQGNSA. The germline V and J ends were trimmed by 0 bases and 1 base, with 6 bases remaining between them. CDR3 size: 14 residues. Here the CDR3 reads CASSLALGNYGYTF. CDR3 nucleotide sequence: TGTGCCAGCAGCTTAGCGTTGGGTAACTATGGCTACACCTTC.

This chain links TRBV11-2 with TRBJ2-3, with 7 bases fitting TRBD1. The CDR3 covers 14 residues. The J segment lost 3 bases and the V segment lost 3 bases, leaving 3 bases of the junction unmatched. Germline values: CDR1 SGHAT, CDR2 FQNNGV. This CDR3 reads CASSFRTGTDTQYF. In DNA form, the CDR3 reads TGTGCCAGCAGCTTTAGGACAGGAACAGATACGCAGTATTTT.

The V gene is TRBV7-2, the J gene TRBJ2-7; 10 positions agree with TRBD2. Looked up from germline, CDR1 is SGHTA and CDR2 is FQGNSA. The V and J ends lost 1 base and 3 bases, in that order; junction bases with no gene match: 6. CDR3 length: 16 amino acids. CDR3 amino acids: CASSLVVLAGFYEQYF. In DNA form, the CDR3 reads TGTGCCAGCAGCTTAGTAGTACTAGCGGGGTTCTACGAGCAGTACTTC.

The V and J genes are TRBV7-9 and TRBJ1-6; TRBD1 might be the D (6 bases). CDR3 length equals 15 residues. The germline V and J ends were trimmed by 4 bases and 6 bases, with 13 bases remaining between them. Germline CDR1 reads SEHNR; CDR2 reads FQNEAQ (reference sequence). Written as DNA, the CDR3 is TGTGCCAGCAGCTATAGCCAGGGGATTAATTCACCCCTCCACTTT. This codes for CASSYSQGINSPLHF. The whole variable domain, filled in from reference TRBV7-9 and TRBJ1-6, reads DTGVSQNPRHKITKRGQNVTFRCDPISEHNRLYWYRQTLGQGPEFLTYFQNEAQLEKSRLLSDRFSAERPKGSFSTLEIQRTEQGDSAMYLCASSYSQGINSPLHFGNGTRLTVT.

Many counts were recorded for this clonotype. V gene TRBV5-1 combines with J gene TRBJ2-2; no clear D gene. The CDR3 is 14 residues long. Germline V gives CDR1 SGHRS, CDR2 YFSETQ. With 4 bases removed from V and 2 bases from J, the gap between germline ends came to 9 bases. CDR3 DNA: TGCGCCAGCAGCGAGGCACATAACACCGGGGAGCTGTTTTTT. Translation gives CASSEAHNTGELFF. Full variable domain (outside the CDR3, taken from reference TRBV5-1 and TRBJ2-2): KAGVTQTPRYLIKTRGQQVTLSCSPISGHRSVSWYQQTPGQGLQFLFEYFSETQRNKGNFPGRFSGRQFSNSRSEMNVSTLELGDSALYLCASSEAHNTGELFFGEGSRLTVL.

This clonotype was found a few times. This rearrangement joins TRBV3-1 to TRBJ1-1, with D unclear. V was pared by 1 base and J by 1 base, with 10 bases between. There are 15 residues in the CDR3. Germline V lookup: CDR1 LGHDT, CDR2 YNNKEL (reference sequence). This chain's CDR3 is CASSQVFPRNTEAFF. The CDR3 region has the DNA TGTGCCAGCAGCCAAGTTTTCCCCAGGAACACTGAAGCTTTCTTT.

This clonotype was detected ten times or more. The chain combines TRBV30 with TRBJ1-2; 9 nucleotides match TRBD1. V shed 3 bases and J 5 bases; nucleotides not matched to a gene: 7. Germline CDR1 and CDR2: GTSNPN and SVGIG (reference sequence). The CDR3 consists of 14 residues. In DNA, the CDR3 is TGTGCCTGGAGAATACAGGGGGCGCCATATGGCTACACCTTC. Protein sequence: CAWRIQGAPYGYTF. Complete variable domain (other parts from reference TRBV30 and TRBJ1-2): SQTIHQWPATLVQPVGSPLSLECTVEGTSNPNLYWYRQAAGRGLQLLFYSVGIGQISSEVPQNLSASRPQDRQFILSSKKLLLSDSGFYLCAWRIQGAPYGYTFGSGTRLTVV.

The chain combines TRBV20-1 with TRBJ2-3, with 7 bases identical to TRBD2. The CDR3 contains 15 residues. J gave up 2 bases and V 5 bases, and 10 bases lay outside the gene matches. Per the germline V gene, CDR1 is DFQATT and CDR2 is SNEGSKA (reference sequence). The CDR3 bases are TGCAGTGCTCGTAGCGGGCGGCCCTTCACAGATACGCAGTATTTT. This codes for CSARSGRPFTDTQYF.

At least ten counts were recorded for this clonotype. The chain combines TRBV19 with TRBJ2-7, with D perhaps matching TRBD1 (6 bases). V was cut by 3 bases and J by 5 bases, with 8 bases left in between. The CDR3 has 12 residues. From germline, CDR1 is LNHDA and CDR2 SQIVND (reference sequence). The chain's CDR3 is CASSMGAHEQYF. The CDR3, as DNA: TGTGCCAGTAGTATGGGGGCCCACGAGCAGTACTTC.

V gene TRBV11-2 combines with J gene TRBJ2-7; D call uncertain. The germline CDR1 and CDR2 sequences are SGHAT and FQNNGV. The V and J ends lost 5 bases and 2 bases respectively, with 19 bases between them. The CDR3 spans 16 residues. The CDR3 spells CASSPQIGSNPYEQYF. The CDR3 DNA reads TGTGCCAGCAGCCCCCAAATTGGCAGTAACCCCTACGAGCAGTACTTC.

This clonotype was observed at least ten times. The chain recombines TRBV5-1 with TRBJ2-7; 10 nucleotides line up with TRBD2. The V gene's germline CDR1 is SGHRS and CDR2 YFSETQ. The junction had 6 bases not matched to a gene; V was cut back by 0 bases and J by 6 bases. This CDR3 has 15 amino acids. The CDR3 spells CASSLEVRTSGEQYF. The CDR3 DNA reads TGCGCCAGCAGCTTGGAAGTTCGGACTAGCGGCGAGCAGTACTTC.

The chain recombines TRBV29-1 with TRBJ1-2, with unresolved D. The V gene's germline CDR1 is SQVTM and CDR2 ANQGSEA. Trimming cost V 8 bases and J 1 base, with 14 bases left between them. The CDR3 has 13 amino acids. CDR3 amino acids: CSQDSASNYGYTF. The CDR3 nucleotides read TGCAGCCAGGATTCCGCCAGTAACTATGGCTACACCTTC.

Many counts were recorded for this clonotype. The V gene is TRBV20-1, the J gene TRBJ2-2, with 7 nucleotides matching TRBD2. The trim removed 5 bases at V and 7 bases at J, leaving 13 bases unmatched. Germline assignment: CDR1 DFQATT and CDR2 SNEGSKA (reference sequence). This CDR3 is built from 15 residues. This CDR3 reads CSAPGLLGANGELFF. In DNA form, the CDR3 reads TGCAGTGCTCCGGGACTACTGGGAGCCAACGGGGAGCTGTTTTTT.

The chain uses TRBV5-6 and TRBJ1-2; D gene ambiguous. V lost 0 bases, J lost 8 bases, and 11 bases lay in between. Looked up from germline, CDR1 is SGHDT and CDR2 is YYEEEE. The CDR3 consists of 13 residues. The CDR3 is CASSLGSAEGYTF. The CDR3 DNA reads TGTGCCAGCAGCTTGGGGTCAGCGGAAGGCTACACCTTC.

This clonotype was picked up many times. The chain carries TRBV29-1 and TRBJ2-5, with 7 bases matching TRBD1. The CDR3 extends over 12 amino acids. Looked up from germline, CDR1 is SQVTM and CDR2 is ANQGSEA. CDR3 DNA sequence: TGCGGGACGGGGCAGGGGGATTTGACCCAGTACTTC. This encodes CGTGQGDLTQYF.

This clonotype has just a few counts. A read error may explain this, as a much larger clone is one base away. This chain uses TRBV4-3 with TRBJ1-3; D may be TRBD1 (5 bases). The CDR3 has 17 residues. With 5 bases removed from V and 0 bases from J, the gap between germline ends came to 17 bases. In germline, CDR1 is LGHNA, CDR2 YSLEER. The CDR3 nucleotides are TGCGCCAGCAGCAGCCGAGACGGGGGTAGCTCTGGAAACACCATATATTTT. Amino acid sequence: CASSSRDGGSSGNTIYF.

V gene TRBV7-9 combines with J gene TRBJ2-2; D is unclear. The CDR3 contains 13 residues. Germline CDR1 and CDR2: SEHNR and FQNEAQ (reference sequence). Trimming took off 0 bases at V and 9 bases at J, with 8 bases between the two ends. This CDR3 reads CASSLAPQRELFF. The CDR3 DNA sequence: TGTGCCAGCAGCTTAGCGCCTCAGCGGGAGCTGTTTTTT.

This clonotype was found many times. The chain links TRBV7-2 to TRBJ2-7; 10 bases match TRBD1. Germline CDR1 reads SGHTA; CDR2 reads FQGNSA. The ends lost 4 bases at V and 2 bases at J; junction bases unmatched: 2. This CDR3 is built from 14 residues. CDR3 protein: CASSSTGGAYEQYF. CDR3 DNA: TGTGCCAGCAGCTCGACAGGGGGCGCCTACGAGCAGTACTTC.

This clonotype was seen repeatedly, ten times or more. The V call is TRBV3-1, the J call TRBJ2-7; D remains unclear. Trimming left V 5 bases short and J 4 bases short, with 18 bases between. This CDR3 has 15 residues. Looked up from germline, CDR1 is LGHDT and CDR2 is YNNKEL (reference sequence). The CDR3 coding sequence is TGTGCCAGCAGCGTCGGACGGGTCAGCGTATACGAGCAGTACTTC. Translated: CASSVGRVSVYEQYF.